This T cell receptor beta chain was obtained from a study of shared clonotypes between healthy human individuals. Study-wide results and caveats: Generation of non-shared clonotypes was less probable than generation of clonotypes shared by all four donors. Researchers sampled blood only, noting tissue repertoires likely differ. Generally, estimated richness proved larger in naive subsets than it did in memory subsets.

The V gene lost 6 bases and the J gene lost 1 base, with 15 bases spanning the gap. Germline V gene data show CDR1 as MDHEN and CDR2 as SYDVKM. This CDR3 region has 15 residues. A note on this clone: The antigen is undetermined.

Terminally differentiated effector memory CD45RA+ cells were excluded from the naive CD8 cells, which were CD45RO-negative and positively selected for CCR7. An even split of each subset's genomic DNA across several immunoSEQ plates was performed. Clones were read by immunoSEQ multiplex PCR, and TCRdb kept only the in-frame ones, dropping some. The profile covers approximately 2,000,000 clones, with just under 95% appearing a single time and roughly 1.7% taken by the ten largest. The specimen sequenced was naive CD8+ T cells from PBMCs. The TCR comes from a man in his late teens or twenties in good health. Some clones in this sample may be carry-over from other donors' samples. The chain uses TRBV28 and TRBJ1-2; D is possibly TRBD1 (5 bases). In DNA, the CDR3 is TGTGCCAGCAGGCCGACAGCGTTCGATAACTATGGCTACACCTTC. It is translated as CASRPTAFDNYGYTF.